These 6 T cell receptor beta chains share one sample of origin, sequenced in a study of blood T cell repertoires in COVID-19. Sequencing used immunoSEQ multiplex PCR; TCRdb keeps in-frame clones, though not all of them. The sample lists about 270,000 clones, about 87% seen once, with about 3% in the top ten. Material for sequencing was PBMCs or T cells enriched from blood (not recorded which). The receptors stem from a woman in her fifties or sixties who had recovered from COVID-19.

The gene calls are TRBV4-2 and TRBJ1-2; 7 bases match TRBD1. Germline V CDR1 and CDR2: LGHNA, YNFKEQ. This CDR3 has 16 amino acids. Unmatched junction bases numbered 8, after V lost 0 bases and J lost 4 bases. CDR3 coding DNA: TGTGCCAGCAGCCAAGATATGGGACAGTTAGCCTATGGCTACACCTTC. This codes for CASSQDMGQLAYGYTF.

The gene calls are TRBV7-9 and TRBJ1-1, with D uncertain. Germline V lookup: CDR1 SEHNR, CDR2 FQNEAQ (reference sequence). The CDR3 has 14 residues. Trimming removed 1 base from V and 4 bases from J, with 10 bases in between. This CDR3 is CASSLVAVGTEAFF. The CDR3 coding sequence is TGTGCCAGCAGCTTAGTAGCGGTGGGCACTGAAGCTTTCTTT.

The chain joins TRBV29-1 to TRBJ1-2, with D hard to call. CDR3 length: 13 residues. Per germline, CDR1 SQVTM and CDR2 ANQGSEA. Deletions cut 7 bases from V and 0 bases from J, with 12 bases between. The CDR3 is CSGLSGANYGYTF. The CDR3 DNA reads TGCAGCGGGCTAAGTGGAGCTAACTATGGCTACACCTTC.

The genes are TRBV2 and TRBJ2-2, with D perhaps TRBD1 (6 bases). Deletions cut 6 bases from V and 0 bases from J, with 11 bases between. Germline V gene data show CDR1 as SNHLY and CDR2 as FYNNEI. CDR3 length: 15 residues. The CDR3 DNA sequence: TGTGCCAGCAGAGCCGGGACACCGAACACCGGGGAGCTGTTTTTT. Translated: CASRAGTPNTGELFF.

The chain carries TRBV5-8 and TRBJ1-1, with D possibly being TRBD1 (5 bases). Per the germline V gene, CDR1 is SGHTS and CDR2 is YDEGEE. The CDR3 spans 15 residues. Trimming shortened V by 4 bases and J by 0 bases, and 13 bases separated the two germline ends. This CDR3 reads CASSLQGNMNTEAFF. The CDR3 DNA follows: TGTGCCAGCAGCCTTCAGGGCAATATGAACACTGAAGCTTTCTTT.

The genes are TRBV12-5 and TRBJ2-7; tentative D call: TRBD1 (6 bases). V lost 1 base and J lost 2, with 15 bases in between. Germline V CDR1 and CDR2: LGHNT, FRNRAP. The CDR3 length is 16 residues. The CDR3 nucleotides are TGTGCTAGTGGTTTGGCAAGAGACAGGCCCCCCTACGAGCAGTACTTC. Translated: CASGLARDRPPYEQYF.